These 18 T cell receptor beta chains share one sample of origin, sequenced in a study of Ad26.COV2.S vaccination and SARS-CoV-2 variants. The repertoire was sequenced with immunoSEQ multiplex PCR; TCRdb's copy has only in-frame clones and lacks some. In the table there are 300,000 to 350,000 clones, 75% to 90% of which are singletons. Documented treatment: roughly 20 received Ad26.COV2.S at low or high dose, single or two shots; roughly five received placebo; per-sample allocation not given. Collection of samples fell on day 63 after the first vaccine or placebo injection. The specimen comprised peripheral blood, sampled in a trial of Ad26.COV2.S vaccine versus placebo. All receptors come from a person aged 18-60 years who received the Ad26.COV2.S COVID-19 vaccine or a placebo.

This rearrangement joins TRBV24-1 to TRBJ2-7; D may correspond to TRBD1 or TRBD2 (5 bases each). V was shortened by 5 bases and J by 5 bases, with 12 bases between the two germline ends. The CDR3 loop spans 13 amino acids. The germline CDR1 and CDR2 sequences are KGHDR and SFDVKD. The CDR3 here is CATSASGTHEQYF. For the CDR3, the DNA is TGTGCCACCAGTGCCTCGGGGACCCACGAGCAGTACTTC.

The chain has TRBV23-1 and TRBJ2-2; TRBD1 matches 9 bases. TRBV23-1 is reported as an ORF; its role is uncertain. V lost 3 bases to trimming and J lost 3 bases; unmatched junction nucleotides: 8. CDR3 length equals 17 residues. In DNA, the CDR3 is TGCGCCAGCAGTCATATTTGGACAGGGGCTTACACCGGGGAGCTGTTTTTT. This encodes CASSHIWTGAYTGELFF.

The chain employs TRBV5-4 and TRBJ1-1; D is ambiguous. This CDR3 has 14 residues. CDR1 is SGHNT and CDR2 is YYREEE in the germline V gene (reference sequence). Trimming pared 4 bases from V and 6 bases from J, leaving 16 bases between. The CDR3 coding sequence is TGTGCCAGCAGCGGAATTGGCCGTTCGTCTGAAGCTTTCTTT. This gives the protein CASSGIGRSSEAFF.

This clone was picked up one time. This chain connects TRBV12-3 or TRBV12-4 to TRBJ2-7; D possibly corresponds to TRBD2 (5 bases). The CDR3 totals 13 residues. Trimming removed 3 bases from V and 0 bases from J, with 6 bases in between. The CDR3 reads CASSFTSSYEQYF. The CDR3 DNA reads TGTGCCAGCAGTTTTACTAGCTCCTACGAGCAGTACTTC.

The rearrangement joins TRBV7-3 to TRBJ2-6; D gene unclear. V lost 6 bases and J lost 4, with 13 bases in between. The CDR3 totals 15 residues. Germline V gives CDR1 SGHTA, CDR2 FQGTGA. As DNA, the CDR3 is TGTGCCAGCAGGGATGTACTTCGGGGGGCCAACGTCCTGACTTTC. Translation gives CASRDVLRGANVLTF.

The chain has TRBV19 and TRBJ2-1; D gene ambiguous. The V end was cut by 2 bases, the J end by 0 bases, with 8 bases between. Germline CDR1 reads LNHDA; CDR2 reads SQIVND (reference sequence). The CDR3 is 15 residues long. CDR3 sequence reads: CASSISRSSYNEQFF. The CDR3 nucleotides are TGTGCCAGTAGTATATCCAGGAGCTCCTACAATGAGCAGTTCTTC. The full variable domain, rest sourced from reference TRBV19 and TRBJ2-1, is DGGITQSPKYLFRKEGQNVTLSCEQNLNHDAMYWYRQDPGQGLRLIYYSQIVNDFQKGDIAEGYSVSREKKESFPLTVTSAQKNPTAFYLCASSISRSSYNEQFFGPGTRLTVL.

The V and J genes are TRBV9 and TRBJ1-1, with D uncertain. This CDR3 has 16 residues. V was trimmed by 6 bases and J by 7 bases, leaving 25 bases between them. Germline CDR1 is SGDLS and CDR2 is YYNGEE. The CDR3 nucleotides are TGTGCCAGCACCCCTGCCTCACCTGGGGTAGCCGGTGAAGCTTTCTTT. Its translation is CASTPASPGVAGEAFF.

The chain links TRBV18 to TRBJ1-3; D is ambiguous. This CDR3 is 14 amino acids long. Germline V gives CDR1 KGHSH, CDR2 LQKENI. Trimming left V 4 bases short and J 0 bases short, with 7 bases between. This CDR3 reads CASSRSLSGNTIYF. Written as DNA, the CDR3 is TGTGCCAGCTCACGATCGCTCTCTGGAAACACCATATATTTT.

CDR3 nucleotides: TGTGCCAGCAGCCTAGGAAGGGGGGAGCTGTTTTTT. Translating gives CASSLGRGELFF. This rearrangement joins TRBV12-3 or TRBV12-4 to TRBJ2-2, with no clear D. The ends were cut back, 6 bases at V and 8 bases at J, with 10 bases in the middle. There are 12 residues in the CDR3.

This chain uses TRBV6-4 with TRBJ1-6; weak D call: TRBD1 (6 bases). The CDR3 has 16 amino acids. Germline CDR1 MRHNA, CDR2 SNTAGT. V shed 5 bases and J shed 3 bases, with 14 bases lying between them. Written as DNA, the CDR3 is TGTGCCAGCAGTACTTTTACAGGGAACTATAATTCACCCCTCCACTTT. Translating gives CASSTFTGNYNSPLHF.

V usage is TRBV16 and J usage is TRBJ2-1; TRBD2 agrees at 7 bases. Germline CDR1 is KGHSY and CDR2 is FQNENV. Germline trimming cut 1 base from V and 9 bases from J; bases unmatched to any gene: 9. The CDR3 sequence is 15 residues long. CDR3 coding DNA: TGTGCCAGCAGCCAATTCCGCGGCGGGGGAACTGAGCAGTTCTTC. This translates into CASSQFRGGGTEQFF.

V is TRBV6-4 and J is TRBJ2-1; D may be TRBD2 (5 bases). CDR3 length: 15 amino acids. Trimming took off 5 bases at V and 4 bases at J, with 15 bases between the two ends. Germline assignment: CDR1 MRHNA and CDR2 SNTAGT. The chain's CDR3 is CASSRTREAYNEQFF. The CDR3 DNA sequence: TGTGCCAGCAGTCGCACTAGGGAAGCATACAATGAGCAGTTCTTC.

The chain combines TRBV6-5 with TRBJ1-3; D is ambiguous. The CDR3 is made up of 15 amino acids. In germline, CDR1 is MNHEY, CDR2 SVGAGI. With 2 bases removed from V and 1 base from J, the gap between germline ends came to 9 bases. The CDR3 spells CASSYGQVSGNTIYF. The CDR3 DNA reads TGTGCCAGCAGTTACGGGCAGGTTTCTGGAAACACCATATATTTT.

The chain links TRBV19 to TRBJ1-2; tentatively, D is TRBD1 (5 bases). Per the germline V gene, CDR1 is LNHDA and CDR2 is SQIVND (reference sequence). V was pared by 3 bases and J by 2 bases, with 10 bases between. This CDR3 is built from 14 residues. The CDR3 nucleotides are TGTGCCAGTAGTATTCCCGGGACCAACTATGGCTACACCTTC. Translated, it gives CASSIPGTNYGYTF.

The rearrangement joins TRBV12-5 to TRBJ1-5; no clear D. The CDR3 consists of 9 residues. Trimming cost V 9 bases and J 8 bases, with 5 bases left between them. Looked up from germline, CDR1 is LGHNT and CDR2 is FRNRAP. CDR3: CARSKPQHF. In DNA form, the CDR3 reads TGTGCTAGGTCAAAGCCCCAGCATTTT.

The rearrangement uses TRBV28 and TRBJ2-7; no firm D call. CDR3 length: 11 amino acids. V lost 7 bases to trimming and J lost 6 bases, with 10 bases between them. CDR1 and CDR2 from the germline V gene are MDHEN and SYDVKM. In nucleotides, the CDR3 is TGTGCCAGCACCTCCTGGCGCGAGCAGTACTTC. Protein product: CASTSWREQYF.

The rearrangement uses TRBV30 and TRBJ2-2; perhaps TRBD1 as D (6 bases). The V gene's germline CDR1 is GTSNPN and CDR2 SVGIG (reference sequence). The CDR3 length is 15 residues. V lost 3 bases and J 2 bases, leaving 13 bases between the germline ends. The CDR3 reads CAWSPGQYNTGELFF. CDR3 DNA: TGTGCCTGGAGCCCGGGACAATATAACACCGGGGAGCTGTTTTTT.

This chain joins TRBV6-6 and TRBJ2-5; D perhaps matches TRBD1 (5 bases). V was cut by 2 bases and J by 5 bases, with 18 bases left in between. This CDR3 region has 16 residues. Germline CDR1 MNHNY, CDR2 SVGAGI (reference sequence). The CDR3 sequence: CASSYPRQGIWETQYF. The CDR3 DNA is TGTGCCAGCAGTTACCCCCGGCAGGGCATTTGGGAGACCCAGTACTTC.